Sequencing of this T cell receptor (beta chain) was carried out in a study of OX40 agonist ivuxolimab in advanced cancers. V was cut by 1 base and J by 3 bases, with 13 bases left in between. Germline V lookup: CDR1 SGHRS, CDR2 YFSETQ. The CDR3 length is 15 residues. Only in-frame clones appear in the TCRdb table, and some are missing; sequencing was by immunoSEQ multiplex PCR. Here the sample spans tens of thousands of clones, under 90% being singletons. This specimen was CD4+ or CD8+ T cells sorted from blood, taken in a trial of the OX40 agonist ivuxolimab. V is TRBV5-1 and J is TRBJ1-1; D perhaps matches TRBD1 (6 bases). This receptor was taken from an adult with an advanced solid tumor such as melanoma, head and neck, liver or kidney cancer. CDR3 residues: CASSLRGGADTEAFF. CDR3 in DNA: TGCGCCAGCAGCTTGAGGGGGGGCGCCGACACTGAAGCTTTCTTT. The full variable domain, completed using reference TRBV5-1 and TRBJ1-1, is KAGVTQTPRYLIKTRGQQVTLSCSPISGHRSVSWYQQTPGQGLQFLFEYFSETQRNKGNFPGRFSGRQFSNSRSEMNVSTLELGDSALYLCASSLRGGADTEAFFGQGTRLTVV.